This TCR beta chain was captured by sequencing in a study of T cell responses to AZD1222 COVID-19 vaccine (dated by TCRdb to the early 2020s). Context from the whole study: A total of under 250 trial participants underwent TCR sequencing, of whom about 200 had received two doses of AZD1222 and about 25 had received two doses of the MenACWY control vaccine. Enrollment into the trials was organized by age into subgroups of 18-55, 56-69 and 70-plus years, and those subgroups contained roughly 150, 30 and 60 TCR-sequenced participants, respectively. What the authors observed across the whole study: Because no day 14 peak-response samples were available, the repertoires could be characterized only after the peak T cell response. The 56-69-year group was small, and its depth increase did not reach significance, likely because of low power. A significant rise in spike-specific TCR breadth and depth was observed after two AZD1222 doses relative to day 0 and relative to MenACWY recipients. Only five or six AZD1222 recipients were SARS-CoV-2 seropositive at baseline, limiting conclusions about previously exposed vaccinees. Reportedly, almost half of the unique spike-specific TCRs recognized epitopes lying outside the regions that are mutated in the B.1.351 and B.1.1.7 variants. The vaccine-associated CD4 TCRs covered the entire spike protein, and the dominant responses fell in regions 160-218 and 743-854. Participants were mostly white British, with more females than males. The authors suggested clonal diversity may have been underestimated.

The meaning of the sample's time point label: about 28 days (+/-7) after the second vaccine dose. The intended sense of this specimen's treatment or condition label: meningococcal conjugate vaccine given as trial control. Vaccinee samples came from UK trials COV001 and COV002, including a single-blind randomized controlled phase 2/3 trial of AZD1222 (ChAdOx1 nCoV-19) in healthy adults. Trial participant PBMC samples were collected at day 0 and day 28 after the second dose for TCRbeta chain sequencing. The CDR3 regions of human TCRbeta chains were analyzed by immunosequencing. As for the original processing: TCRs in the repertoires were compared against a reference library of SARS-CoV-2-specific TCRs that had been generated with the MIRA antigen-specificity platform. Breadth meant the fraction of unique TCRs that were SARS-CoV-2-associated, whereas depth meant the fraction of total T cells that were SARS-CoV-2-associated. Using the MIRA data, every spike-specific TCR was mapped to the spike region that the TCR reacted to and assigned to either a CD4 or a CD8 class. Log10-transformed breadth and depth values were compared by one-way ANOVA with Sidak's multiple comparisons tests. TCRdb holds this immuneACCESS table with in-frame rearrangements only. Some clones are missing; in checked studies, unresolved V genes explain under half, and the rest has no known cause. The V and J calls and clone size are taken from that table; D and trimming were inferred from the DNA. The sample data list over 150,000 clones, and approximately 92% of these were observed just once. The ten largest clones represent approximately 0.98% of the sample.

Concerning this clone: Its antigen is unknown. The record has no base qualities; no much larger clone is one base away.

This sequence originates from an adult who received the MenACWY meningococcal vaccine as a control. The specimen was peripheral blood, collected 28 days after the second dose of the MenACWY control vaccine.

The DNA sequence follows: TGTGCCGCAGGGGGAGGGAGGGACACTGAAGCTTTCTTT. The encoded protein is CAAGGGRDTEAFF. The sequence links TRBV10-3 to TRBJ1-1; the junction holds 7 bases that match TRBD1. The germline V gene gives CDR1 as ENHRY and CDR2 as SYGVKD. Inclusive of the bounding cysteine and phenylalanine, the CDR3 is 13 residues long. The DNA shown is the 39-base CDR3, in frame from base 1. Trimming removed 11 bases from V and 3 bases from J; the gene matches leave 9 bases unexplained.